Listed below are T cell receptor beta chains from one sample, sequenced in a study of T cell repertoires in cytomegalovirus infection. TCRdb passed the reads through MiXCR, listing each CDR3 protein once. This table has just under 550,000 distinct CDR3 sequences, around a quarter appearing once. Sequencing was performed on PBMCs. These receptors came from a human donor in good health (CMV status not recorded). Some clones in this sample may be carry-over from other donors' samples. Each CDR3 is given with its conserved first and last residue. The D gene is left open where the match is weak. For some rows the clone size is stated as once, few or many, or as a class when expanded; others skip it.

>.|TRBJ2-1|TRBV28|.
CASSLAWGNPYNEQFF
TGTGCCAGCAGTTTAGCTTGGGGGAACCCCTACAATGAGCAGTTCTTC
>few|TRBJ1-6|TRBV7-9|.
CASSFRVGYNSPLHF
TGTGCCAGCAGCTTTCGGGTGGGATATAATTCACCCCTCCACTTT
>.|TRBJ1-1|TRBV20-1|.
CSARDQQGSTEAFF
TGCAGTGCTAGAGATCAACAGGGAAGCACTGAAGCTTTCTTT
>.|TRBJ2-1|TRBV4-1|.
CASSQGFGVSFNEQFF
TGCGCCAGCAGCCAAGGCTTCGGAGTATCGTTTAATGAGCAGTTCTTC
>.|TRBJ1-1|TRBV20-1|.
CSARAQAGDPNTEAFF
TGCAGTGCTAGGGCACAGGCCGGGGATCCGAACACTGAAGCTTTCTTT
>.|TRBJ2-7|TRBV4-1|.
CASRLMQSSYEQYF
TGCGCCAGCAGGCTCATGCAGAGCTCCTACGAGCAGTACTTC
>once|TRBJ2-1|TRBV7-9|.
CASSLARARTYNEQFF
TGTGCCAGCAGCTTAGCGCGGGCACGGACCTACAATGAGCAGTTCTTC
>.|TRBJ2-1|TRBV5-6|.
CASSLIQGRTWNEQFF
TGTGCCAGCAGCTTAATCCAGGGAAGGACGTGGAATGAGCAGTTCTTC
>.|TRBJ2-3|TRBV15|TRBD2
CATSRDLVGREGRTDTQYF
TGTGCCACCAGCAGAGATCTGGTAGGGCGGGAGGGCCGCACAGATACGCAGTATTTT
>many|TRBJ1-5|TRBV7-2|TRBD1
CASSLGDSPNQPQHF
TGTGCCAGCAGCTTAGGGGACAGTCCTAATCAGCCCCAGCATTTT
>.|TRBJ2-1|TRBV7-2|.
CDSSMRSVGDEQFF
TGTGACAGCAGCATGAGGAGTGTTGGAGATGAGCAGTTCTTC
>.|TRBJ2-1|TRBV27|.
CASVAFNNEQFF
TGTGCCAGCGTAGCGTTTAACAATGAGCAGTTCTTC
>.|TRBJ2-7|TRBV6-1|.
CASRVGLDSSYEQYF
TGTGCCAGCAGGGTAGGACTCGATAGCTCCTACGAGCAGTACTTC
>few|TRBJ2-4|TRBV11-2|.
CASSLVSQNIQYF
TGTGCCAGCAGCTTAGTCTCCCAAAACATTCAGTACTTC
>.|TRBJ2-3|TRBV7-9|TRBD2
CASSPKTSGSSDTQYF
TGTGCCAGCAGCCCCAAGACTAGCGGGAGCTCAGATACGCAGTATTTT
>.|TRBJ2-1|TRBV27|TRBD2
CASSRGTSGGEGDEQFF
TGTGCCAGCAGCCGAGGGACTAGCGGGGGGGAGGGAGATGAGCAGTTCTTC
>.|TRBJ2-3|TRBV5-1|TRBD1
CASSSRTGDTQYF
TGCGCCAGCAGCTCCCGGACAGGGGATACGCAGTATTTT
>.|TRBJ2-1|TRBV24-1|.
CATSETQREQFF
TGTGCCACCAGTGAGACACAGCGAGAGCAGTTCTTC
>.|TRBJ2-6|TRBV6-5|TRBD2
CASSYGLAGVLSGANVLTF
TGTGCCAGCAGTTACGGCCTAGCGGGTGTCCTCTCTGGGGCCAACGTCCTGACTTTC
>.|TRBJ1-5|TRBV6-2/TRBV6-3|.
CASSYSEDYQPQHF
TGTGCCAGCAGTTACTCGGAGGACTATCAGCCCCAGCATTTT
>many|TRBJ2-3|TRBV7-9|TRBD1
CASSSDRGDTDTQYF
TGTGCCAGCAGCTCCGACAGGGGGGACACAGATACGCAGTATTTT
>few|TRBJ1-2|TRBV4-2|.
CASSQARGLAGPNYGYTF
TGTGCCAGCAGCCAAGCAAGGGGCCTCGCCGGACCCAACTATGGCTACACCTTC
>.|TRBJ1-2|TRBV24-1|TRBD1
CATSTTGTGSGYTF
TGTGCCACCAGTACAACCGGGACAGGGAGTGGCTACACCTTC
>few|TRBJ2-1|TRBV11-3|TRBD2
CASSSRTSPVHEQFF
TGTGCCAGCAGCTCCCGGACTAGCCCAGTGCATGAGCAGTTCTTC
>.|TRBJ2-2|TRBV28|.
CASTSQAGELFF
TGTGCCAGCACGTCCCAGGCCGGGGAGCTGTTTTTT
>.|TRBJ1-6|TRBV11-2|.
CASSENSPLHF
TGTGCCAGCAGTGAGAATTCACCCCTCCACTTT
>.|TRBJ1-5|TRBV20-1|TRBD1
CSARQGAQNQPQHF
TGCAGTGCTCGACAGGGGGCTCAGAATCAGCCCCAGCATTTT
>.|TRBJ2-5|TRBV7-6|TRBD2
CASSLNVASGPAGETQYF
TGTGCCAGCAGCTTAAACGTGGCTAGCGGACCCGCGGGGGAGACCCAGTACTTC
>.|TRBJ1-5|TRBV6-2/TRBV6-3|.
CASSYDGDQPQHF
TGTGCCAGCAGTTACGACGGAGATCAGCCCCAGCATTTT
>.|TRBJ2-2|TRBV7-9|.
CASSPHTGRQNTGELFF
TGTGCCAGCAGCCCTCACACGGGGCGACAGAACACCGGGGAGCTGTTTTTT
>.|TRBJ2-2|TRBV30|TRBD2
CAWSEAGGTGELFF
TGTGCCTGGAGTGAAGCGGGAGGTACCGGGGAGCTGTTTTTT
>many|TRBJ2-5|TRBV7-2|.
CASSHWGSKETQYF
TGTGCCAGCAGCCACTGGGGGAGTAAAGAGACCCAGTACTTC
>many|TRBJ1-5|TRBV7-2|.
CASSPHGGNQPQHF
TGTGCCAGCAGCCCCCATGGGGGCAATCAGCCCCAGCATTTT
>.|TRBJ2-1|TRBV18|TRBD2
CASSLNSGRSGDEQFF
TGTGCCAGCTCACTCAATAGCGGGAGGTCAGGGGATGAGCAGTTCTTC
>.|TRBJ2-6|TRBV12-3/TRBV12-4|.
CASSRLVGGSLRGANVLTF
TGTGCCAGCAGTCGTCTAGTGGGAGGTTCCCTACGCGGGGCCAACGTCCTGACTTTC